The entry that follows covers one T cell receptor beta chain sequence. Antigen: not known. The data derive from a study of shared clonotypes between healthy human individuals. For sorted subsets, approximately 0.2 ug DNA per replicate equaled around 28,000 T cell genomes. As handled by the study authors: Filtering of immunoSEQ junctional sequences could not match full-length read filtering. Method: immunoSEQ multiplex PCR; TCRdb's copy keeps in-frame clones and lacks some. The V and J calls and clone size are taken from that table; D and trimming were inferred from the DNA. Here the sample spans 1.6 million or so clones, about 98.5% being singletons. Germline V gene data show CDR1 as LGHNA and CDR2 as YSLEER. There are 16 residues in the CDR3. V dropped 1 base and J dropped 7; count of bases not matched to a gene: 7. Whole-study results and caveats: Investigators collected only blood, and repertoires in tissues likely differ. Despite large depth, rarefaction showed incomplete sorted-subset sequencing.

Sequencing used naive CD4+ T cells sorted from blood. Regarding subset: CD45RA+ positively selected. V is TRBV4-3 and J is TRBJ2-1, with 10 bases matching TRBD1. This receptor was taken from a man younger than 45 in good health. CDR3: CASSQGPGQGRNEQFF. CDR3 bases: TGCGCCAGCAGCCAAGGACCGGGACAGGGGAGGAATGAGCAGTTCTTC.